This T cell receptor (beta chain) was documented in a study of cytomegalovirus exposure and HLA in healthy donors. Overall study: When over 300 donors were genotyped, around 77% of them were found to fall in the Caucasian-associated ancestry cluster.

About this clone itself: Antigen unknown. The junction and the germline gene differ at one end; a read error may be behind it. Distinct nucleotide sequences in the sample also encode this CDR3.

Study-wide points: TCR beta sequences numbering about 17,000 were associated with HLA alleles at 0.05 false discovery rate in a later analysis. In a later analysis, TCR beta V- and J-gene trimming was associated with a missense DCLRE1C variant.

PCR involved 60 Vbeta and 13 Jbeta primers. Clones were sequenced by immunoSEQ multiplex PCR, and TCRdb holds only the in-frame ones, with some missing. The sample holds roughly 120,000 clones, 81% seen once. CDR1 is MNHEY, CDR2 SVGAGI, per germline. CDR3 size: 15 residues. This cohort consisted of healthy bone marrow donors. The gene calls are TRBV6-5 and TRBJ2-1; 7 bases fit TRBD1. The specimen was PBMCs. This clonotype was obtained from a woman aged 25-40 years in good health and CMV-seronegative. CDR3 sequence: CASSTDRSSYNEQFF. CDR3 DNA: TGCGCCAGCAGTACGGACAGGAGCTCCTACAATGAGCAGTTCTTC.